The 28 T cell receptor beta chains in this list originate from one sample, sequenced in a study of blood T cell repertoires in COVID-19. The protocol was immunoSEQ multiplex PCR, while the TCRdb copy is restricted to in-frame clones and leaves out a portion. The data hold hundreds of thousands of clones, with roughly 84% observed a single time. Sequencing was performed on PBMCs or T cells enriched from blood (not recorded which). All receptors come from a woman aged 25 to 39 who had recovered from COVID-19.

This sequence joins TRBV19 and TRBJ1-5, with D possibly being TRBD1 (5 bases). V lost 3 bases to trimming and J lost 5 bases, with 14 bases between them. This CDR3 is 15 amino acids long. The V gene's germline CDR1 is LNHDA and CDR2 SQIVND (reference sequence). CDR3 protein: CASSIPSRVDQPQHF. The CDR3 region has the DNA TGTGCCAGTAGTATCCCATCCAGGGTCGATCAGCCCCAGCATTTT.

The CDR3 bases are TGTGCCTGGAGTGACGGGATTAACACTGAAGCTTTCTTT. It codes for CAWSDGINTEAFF. The V gene is TRBV30, the J gene TRBJ1-1; D remains unclear. This CDR3 contains 13 residues. The germline V gene has CDR1 GTSNPN and CDR2 SVGIG (reference sequence). The germline V and J ends were trimmed by 1 base and 2 bases, with 8 bases remaining between them.

V usage is TRBV30 and J usage is TRBJ1-4, with D hard to call. Trimming took off 0 bases at V and 9 bases at J, with 14 bases between the two ends. The germline gives CDR1 GTSNPN, CDR2 SVGIG (reference sequence). The CDR3 length is 14 residues. The CDR3 is CAWSVTSSSKKLFF. Here the CDR3 DNA reads TGTGCCTGGAGTGTAACATCGTCAAGTAAAAAACTGTTTTTT.

The chain recombines TRBV18 with TRBJ1-3; D gene uncertain. Germline assignment: CDR1 KGHSH and CDR2 LQKENI. The CDR3 length is 13 residues. V gave up 3 bases and J gave up 4 bases, with 7 bases separating them. The CDR3 region has the DNA TGTGCCAGCTCACCGACACGAGGAAACACCATATATTTT. It specifies CASSPTRGNTIYF.

This clone was observed once. The chain joins TRBV2 to TRBJ1-1; 7 bases are shared with TRBD1. The V segment lost 7 bases and the J segment 2 bases; nucleotides outside the gene matches: 7. This CDR3 comprises 14 residues. Germline V gives CDR1 SNHLY, CDR2 FYNNEI. CDR3 DNA: TGTGCCAGCACCCAGGCAGGGGGAAACACTGAAGCTTTCTTT. Protein product: CASTQAGGNTEAFF.

CDR3 loop: CASSIGQGQDIQYF. The CDR3 DNA reads as TGTGCCAGTAGTATAGGACAGGGGCAGGACATTCAGTACTTC. The chain employs TRBV19 and TRBJ2-4, with 8 nucleotides matching TRBD1. Trimming at V came to 1 base and at J to 8 bases, leaving 4 bases not matched to a gene. This CDR3 spans 14 amino acids. The germline V gene encodes CDR1 LNHDA and CDR2 SQIVND (reference sequence).

The chain is built from TRBV28 and TRBJ1-5, with 9 bases matching TRBD1. Trimming removed 6 bases from V and 4 bases from J; junction bases left unmatched: 10. Germline V CDR1 and CDR2: MDHEN, SYDVKM. The CDR3 contains 16 residues. DNA for the CDR3: TGTGCCAGCAGCCCTCGCACCGGGACAGGGAATCAGCCCCAGCATTTT. It is translated as CASSPRTGTGNQPQHF.

The chain carries TRBV15 and TRBJ2-5; a weak D match, TRBD2 (6 bases). The CDR3 consists of 13 residues. The germline V and J ends were trimmed by 5 bases and 2 bases, with 9 bases remaining between them. Germline V gene sequence: CDR1 LNHNV, CDR2 YYDKDF (reference sequence). CDR3 protein: CATSRGNQETQYF. In DNA, the CDR3 is TGTGCCACCAGCCGGGGGAATCAAGAGACCCAGTACTTC.

This clone was picked up a small number of times. This rearrangement joins TRBV12-3 or TRBV12-4 to TRBJ1-5; D remains ambiguous. V shed 8 bases and J shed 2 bases, with 10 bases lying between them. The CDR3 has 13 amino acids. Written as DNA, the CDR3 is TGTGCCAGCGGCGGGGAAGGCAATCAGCCCCAGCATTTT. It translates to CASGGEGNQPQHF.

The table lists this clone with a few counts. J is TRBJ1-6 and V is TRBV7-6; possible D gene TRBD1, 6 bases. The CDR3 length is 16 residues. Trimming shortened V by 0 bases and J by 5 bases, and 11 bases separated the two germline ends. Germline V lookup: CDR1 SGHVS, CDR2 FNYEAQ. In DNA form, the CDR3 reads TGTGCCAGCAGCTTAGCCCCGGGACAAAATAATTCACCCCTCCACTTT. Protein: CASSLAPGQNNSPLHF.

The rearrangement joins TRBV3-1 (or the pseudogene TRBV3-2) to TRBJ2-1; TRBD1 aligns across 9 bases. The V gene's germline CDR1 is LGHDT and CDR2 YNNKEL (reference sequence). The junction had 6 bases not matched to a gene; V was cut back by 3 bases and J by 3 bases. This CDR3 has 16 amino acids. The CDR3 nucleotides read TGTGCCAGCAGCCAGCCCCGGGACAGGGACTACAATGAGCAGTTCTTC. It translates to CASSQPRDRDYNEQFF.

The V gene is TRBV7-8, the J gene TRBJ1-6, with D unclear. Per the germline V gene, CDR1 is SGHVS and CDR2 is FQNEAQ. The CDR3 sequence is 13 residues long. The ends were cut back, 3 bases at V and 7 bases at J, with 7 bases in the middle. The CDR3 coding sequence is TGTGCCAGCAGCTTGGAGTTGAATTCACCCCTCCACTTT. Its translation is CASSLELNSPLHF.

The CDR3 loop reads CASSRAGRTDTQYF. The DNA for the CDR3 is TGTGCCAGCAGTAGAGCGGGGCGCACAGATACGCAGTATTTT. V is TRBV6-5 and J is TRBJ2-3, with TRBD2 matching 7 bases. Trimming at V came to 5 bases and at J to 1 base, leaving 3 bases not matched to a gene. The CDR3 is made up of 14 amino acids. From germline, CDR1 is MNHEY and CDR2 SVGAGI.

V and J are TRBV16 and TRBJ1-2; no firm D call. Germline assignment: CDR1 KGHSY and CDR2 FQNENV. Between the trimmed V and J ends, which lost 3 bases and 1 base, there was a span of 15 bases. The CDR3 has 16 residues. The CDR3 loop reads CASSQRSFPVNYGYTF. The CDR3 DNA reads as TGTGCCAGCAGCCAGAGATCATTCCCTGTTAACTATGGCTACACCTTC. Combining the CDR3 with reference TRBV16 and TRBJ1-2 gives the whole variable domain GEEVAQTPKHLVRGEGQKAKLYCAPIKGHSYVFWYQQVLKNEFKFLISFQNENVFDETGMPKERFSAKCLPNSPCSLEIQATKLEDSAVYFCASSQRSFPVNYGYTFGSGTRLTVV.

This clone appeared a few times. The chain employs TRBV6-2 or TRBV6-3 and TRBJ2-5; 9 bases line up with TRBD1. V gave up 3 bases and J gave up 4 bases; unmatched junction bases: 6. Germline CDR1 MNHEY, CDR2 SVGEGT. The CDR3 contains 15 residues. The CDR3 reads CASSYTGTGLETQYF. The DNA of the CDR3 is TGTGCCAGCAGTTATACGGGGACAGGGCTAGAGACCCAGTACTTC.

This chain connects TRBV9 to TRBJ2-1, with 8 bases fitting TRBD1. J gave up 0 bases and V 4 bases, and 3 bases lay outside the gene matches. Germline CDR1 SGDLS, CDR2 YYNGEE. This CDR3 contains 15 residues. CDR3: CASSLQGVSYNEQFF. The DNA for the CDR3 is TGTGCCAGCAGCCTACAGGGGGTCTCCTACAATGAGCAGTTCTTC.

This clone was found once. This chain uses TRBV5-4 with TRBJ2-3; a weak D match, TRBD1 (5 bases). The CDR3 totals 15 residues. Germline V gene sequence: CDR1 SGHNT, CDR2 YYREEE (reference sequence). The V and J ends lost 4 bases and 1 base respectively, with 13 bases between them. This chain's CDR3 is CASSATLQGTDTQYF. CDR3 in DNA: TGTGCCAGCAGCGCCACGTTACAGGGCACAGATACGCAGTATTTT.

This chain joins TRBV29-1 and TRBJ1-6; 7 bases fit TRBD1. Germline CDR1 SQVTM, CDR2 ANQGSEA. The CDR3 has 14 amino acids. After removal of 5 bases from V and 7 bases from J, the junction contained 8 bases not matched to a gene. The CDR3 protein is CSVTEGQTNSPLHF. The CDR3 DNA is TGCAGCGTTACCGAGGGACAGACCAATTCACCCCTCCACTTT. The variable domain in full, completed from reference TRBV29-1 and TRBJ1-6, reads SAVISQKPSRDICQRGTSLTIQCQVDSQVTMMFWYRQQPGQSLTLIATANQGSEATYESGFVIDKFPISRPNLTFSTLTVSNMSPEDSSIYLCSVTEGQTNSPLHFGNGTRLTVT.

The chain joins TRBV30 to TRBJ1-2; D is perhaps TRBD1 (6 bases). Germline V gene lookup returns CDR1 GTSNPN and CDR2 SVGIG (reference sequence). The CDR3 extends over 18 amino acids. Between the trimmed V and J ends, which lost 1 base and 4 bases, there was a span of 25 bases. The CDR3 reads CAWSARSPNTGLVYGYTF. CDR3 sequence (DNA): TGTGCCTGGAGTGCTCGATCACCGAATACAGGGTTAGTCTATGGCTACACCTTC. Supplemented by reference TRBV30 and TRBJ1-2, the full variable domain reads SQTIHQWPATLVQPVGSPLSLECTVEGTSNPNLYWYRQAAGRGLQLLFYSVGIGQISSEVPQNLSASRPQDRQFILSSKKLLLSDSGFYLCAWSARSPNTGLVYGYTFGSGTRLTVV.

This clone appeared a few times. This sequence joins TRBV23-1 and TRBJ1-2, with D unclear. TRBV23-1 counts as an open reading frame of uncertain function. The V end was cut by 8 bases, the J end by 0 bases, with 19 bases between. CDR3 length equals 16 residues. CDR3 DNA: TGCGCCAGCCGATCAATATCAGTTACAGCTAACTATGGCTACACCTTC. This codes for CASRSISVTANYGYTF.

The chain employs TRBV5-1 and TRBJ2-2, with D perhaps matching TRBD2 (5 bases). This CDR3 spans 15 amino acids. Germline CDR1 and CDR2: SGHRS and YFSETQ. The V end was cut by 2 bases, the J end by 3 bases, with 11 bases between. Here the CDR3 reads CASSFQRVDTGELFF. DNA for the CDR3: TGCGCCAGCAGCTTTCAGAGGGTGGACACCGGGGAGCTGTTTTTT.

The V and J genes are TRBV18 and TRBJ1-4; TRBD1 might be the D (6 bases). CDR1 and CDR2 (germline): KGHSH, LQKENI. The CDR3 sequence is 16 residues long. The V gene lost 1 base and the J gene lost 1 base, with 10 bases spanning the gap. This CDR3 is CASSPLLTGTNEKLFF. CDR3 nucleotide sequence: TGTGCCAGCTCACCACTATTGACAGGAACTAATGAAAAACTGTTTTTT. The full variable domain, completed using reference TRBV18 and TRBJ1-4, is NAGVMQNPRHLVRRRGQEARLRCSPMKGHSHVYWYRQLPEEGLKFMVYLQKENIIDESGMPKERFSAEFPKEGPSILRIQQVVRGDSAAYFCASSPLLTGTNEKLFFGSGTQLSVL.

This clone was seen a single time. This chain joins TRBV6-2 or TRBV6-3 and TRBJ1-2, with D maybe TRBD1 (6 bases). Trimming took 2 bases from V and 2 from J, leaving 15 bases between them. The CDR3 runs 16 residues. Germline lookup yields CDR1 MNHEY and CDR2 SVGEGT. The CDR3 loop is CASSYSQDSGNYGYTF. Here the CDR3 DNA reads TGTGCCAGCAGTTACAGCCAGGACAGTGGAAACTATGGCTACACCTTC.

The chain employs TRBV5-6 and TRBJ1-2, with D unresolved. Germline-derived CDR1 and CDR2 are SGHDT and YYEEEE. The CDR3 is 13 amino acids. Trimming took 1 base from V and 3 from J, leaving 7 bases between them. The CDR3 region has the DNA TGTGCCAGCAGCTTGCTACGGGACTATGGCTACACCTTC. It encodes CASSLLRDYGYTF.

The J gene is TRBJ2-5, the V gene TRBV10-2; 15 bases agree with TRBD2. This CDR3 has 16 amino acids. V was clipped by 6 bases and J by 3 bases; unmatched bases: 5. Germline V CDR1 and CDR2: WSHSY, SAAADI. CDR3: CASSYGTSGGKETQYF. CDR3 coding DNA: TGCGCCAGCAGCTACGGGACTAGCGGGGGGAAAGAGACCCAGTACTTC.

This clone came up once. The V and J genes are TRBV6-5 and TRBJ2-7, with 10 nucleotides matching TRBD1. Germline CDR1 and CDR2: MNHEY and SVGAGI. After removal of 5 bases from V and 7 bases from J, the junction contained 5 bases not matched to a gene. This CDR3 spans 13 amino acids. This chain's CDR3 is CASSQGQGREQYF. The CDR3 DNA reads as TGTGCCAGCAGTCAGGGACAGGGGCGAGAGCAGTACTTC.

This clone was seen just once. The V call is TRBV29-1, the J call TRBJ2-7, with 8 nucleotides matching TRBD1. Germline assignment: CDR1 SQVTM and CDR2 ANQGSEA. J was trimmed by 4 bases and V by 4 bases; bases with no gene match: 6. The CDR3 extends over 13 amino acids. The CDR3 region has the DNA TGCAGCGTTGCAGGGGGCGGCCATTACGAGCAGTACTTC. This gives the protein CSVAGGGHYEQYF.

CDR3 coding DNA: TGCGCCAGCAGTGATAACAGGGGAAACACCATATATTTT. Translation: CASSDNRGNTIYF. The gene calls are TRBV10-2 and TRBJ1-3, with D tentatively TRBD1 (5 bases). The V end was cut by 3 bases, the J end by 4 bases, with 7 bases between. CDR1 WSHSY and CDR2 SAAADI come from the germline V gene. There are 13 residues in the CDR3.